This T cell receptor beta chain stems from a study of T-cell reconstitution after alpha-beta-depleted transplantation in children. Germline trimming cut 3 bases from V and 6 bases from J; bases unmatched to any gene: 1. The CDR3 length is 13 residues. Per the germline V gene, CDR1 is MNHEY and CDR2 is SMNVEV (reference sequence). Study-wide results and limits: Newly produced T cells mostly accounted for T-cell counts and diversity one year post-transplant. Reportedly, roughly two months post-transplant, alpha-beta T cells arose from several hundred expanded graft clones.

Preparing the TCRbeta library involved the use of unique molecular identifiers. TCRdb ran MiXCR on the PCR reads and lists one entry per CDR3 protein. The profile shows roughly 150,000 distinct CDR3 sequences, approximately 10% of them singletons. This clonotype was seen repeatedly, ten times or more. Its matching antigen is unknown. This TCR came from a boy between 2 and 10 years old with acute myeloid leukemia, due to receive a stem cell transplant. V is TRBV27 and J is TRBJ2-2; 7 bases agree with TRBD2. Source: PBMCs, taken before TCRalphabeta/CD19-depleted stem cell transplant. CDR3 sequence reads: CASSFTSAGELFF. CDR3 DNA sequence: TGTGCCAGCAGTTTCACTAGCGCCGGGGAGCTGTTTTTT.